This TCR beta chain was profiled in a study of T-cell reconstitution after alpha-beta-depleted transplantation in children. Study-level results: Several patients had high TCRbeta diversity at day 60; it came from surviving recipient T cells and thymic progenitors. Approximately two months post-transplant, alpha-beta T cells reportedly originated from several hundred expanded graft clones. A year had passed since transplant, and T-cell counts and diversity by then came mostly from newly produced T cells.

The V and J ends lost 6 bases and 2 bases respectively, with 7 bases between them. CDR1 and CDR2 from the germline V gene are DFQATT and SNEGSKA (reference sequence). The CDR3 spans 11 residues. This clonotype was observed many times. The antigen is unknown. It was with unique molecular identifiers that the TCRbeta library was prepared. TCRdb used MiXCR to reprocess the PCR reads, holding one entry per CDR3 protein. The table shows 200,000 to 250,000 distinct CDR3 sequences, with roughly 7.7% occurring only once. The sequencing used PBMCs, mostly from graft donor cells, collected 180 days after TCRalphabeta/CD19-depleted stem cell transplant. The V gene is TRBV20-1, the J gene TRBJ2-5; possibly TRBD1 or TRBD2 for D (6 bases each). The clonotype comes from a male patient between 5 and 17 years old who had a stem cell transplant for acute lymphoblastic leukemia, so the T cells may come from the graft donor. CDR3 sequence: CSAGGQETQYF. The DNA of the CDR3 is TGCAGTGCAGGGGGGCAAGAGACCCAGTACTTC.